This TCR beta chain was sequenced in a study of cytomegalovirus exposure and HLA in healthy donors. Primers for the PCR totalled 60 Vbeta and 13 Jbeta. The method was immunoSEQ multiplex PCR; TCRdb's version includes in-frame clones alone and lacks a portion of them. Of hundreds of thousands of clones in the sample, around 73% were seen once. V was trimmed by 4 bases and J by 0 bases, leaving 11 bases between them. This CDR3 spans 15 amino acids. CDR1 is SGHRS, CDR2 YFSETQ, per germline. This clone was observed once. The sequenced material came from PBMCs. The sequence was collected from a male donor in good health and CMV-seronegative. The chain employs TRBV5-1 and TRBJ1-3, with D unclear. The CDR3 spells CASSLGLFSGNTIYF. The CDR3 DNA sequence: TGCGCCAGCAGCCTAGGACTGTTCTCTGGAAACACCATATATTTT.